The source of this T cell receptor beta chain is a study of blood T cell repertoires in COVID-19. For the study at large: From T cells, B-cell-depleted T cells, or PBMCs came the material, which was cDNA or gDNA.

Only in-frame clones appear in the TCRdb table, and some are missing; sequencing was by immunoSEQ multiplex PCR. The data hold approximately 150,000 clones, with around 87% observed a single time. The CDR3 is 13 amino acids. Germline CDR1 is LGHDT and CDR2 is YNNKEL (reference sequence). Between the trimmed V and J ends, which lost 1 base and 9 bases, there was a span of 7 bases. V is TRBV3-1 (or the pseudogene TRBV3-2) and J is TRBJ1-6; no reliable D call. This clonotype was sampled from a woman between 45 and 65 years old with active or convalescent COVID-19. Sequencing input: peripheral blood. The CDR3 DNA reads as TGTGCCAGCAGCCAAGCGGGAGGTTCACCCCTCCACTTT. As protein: CASSQAGGSPLHF.